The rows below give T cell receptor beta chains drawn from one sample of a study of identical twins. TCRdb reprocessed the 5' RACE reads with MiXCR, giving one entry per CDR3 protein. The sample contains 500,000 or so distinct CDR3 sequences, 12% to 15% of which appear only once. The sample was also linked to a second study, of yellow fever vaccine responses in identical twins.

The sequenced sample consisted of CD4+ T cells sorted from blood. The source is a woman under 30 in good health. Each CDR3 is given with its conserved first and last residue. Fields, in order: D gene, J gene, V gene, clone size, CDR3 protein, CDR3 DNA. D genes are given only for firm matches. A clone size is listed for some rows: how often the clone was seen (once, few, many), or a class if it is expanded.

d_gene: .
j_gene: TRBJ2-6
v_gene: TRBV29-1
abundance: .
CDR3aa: CSVPEGAGANVLTF
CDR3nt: TGCAGCGTCCCTGAGGGGGCTGGGGCCAACGTCCTGACTTTC

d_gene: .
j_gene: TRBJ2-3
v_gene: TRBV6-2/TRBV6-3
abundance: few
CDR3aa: CASSGGLPSTDTQYF
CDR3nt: TGTGCCAGCAGTGGGGGACTTCCGAGCACAGATACGCAGTATTTT

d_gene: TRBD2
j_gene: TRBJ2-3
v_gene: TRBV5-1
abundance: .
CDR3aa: CASSLGYSGGTDTQYF
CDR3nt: TGCGCCAGCAGCTTGGGTTATAGCGGGGGCACAGATACGCAGTATTTT

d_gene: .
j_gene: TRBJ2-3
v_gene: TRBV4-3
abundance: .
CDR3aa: CASSQDLRGRTSTDTQYF
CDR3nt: TGCGCCAGCAGCCAGGATCTGAGGGGGAGAACTAGCACAGATACGCAGTATTTT

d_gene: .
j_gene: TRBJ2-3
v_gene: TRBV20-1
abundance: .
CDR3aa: CSARDTKTGTDTQYF
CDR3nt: TGCAGTGCTAGAGATACAAAGACAGGCACAGATACGCAGTATTTT

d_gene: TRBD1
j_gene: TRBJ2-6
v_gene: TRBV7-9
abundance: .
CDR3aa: CASSRGTGGNGANVLTF
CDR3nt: TGTGCCAGCTCCCGGGGGACAGGGGGCAATGGGGCCAACGTCCTGACTTTC

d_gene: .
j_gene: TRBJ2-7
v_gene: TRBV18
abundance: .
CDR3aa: CASSPYARELSYEQYF
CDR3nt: TGTGCCAGCTCACCATACGCCAGGGAATTGTCCTACGAGCAGTACTTC

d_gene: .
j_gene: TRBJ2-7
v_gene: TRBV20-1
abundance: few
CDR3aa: CSARDPGYEQYF
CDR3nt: TGCAGTGCTAGGGATCCGGGCTACGAGCAGTACTTC

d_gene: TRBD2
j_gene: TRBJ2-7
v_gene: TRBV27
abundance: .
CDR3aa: CASSFSRGSGSLRREQYF
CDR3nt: TGTGCCAGCAGTTTTTCTCGGGGTAGCGGGAGCCTAAGGCGCGAGCAGTACTTC

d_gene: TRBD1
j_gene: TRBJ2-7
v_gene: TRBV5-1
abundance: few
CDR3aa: CASSLGTGGIYEQYF
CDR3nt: TGCGCCAGCAGCTTGGGTACAGGGGGTATCTACGAGCAGTACTTC

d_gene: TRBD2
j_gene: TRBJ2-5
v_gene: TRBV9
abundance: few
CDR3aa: CASSVRSGGASETQYF
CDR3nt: TGTGCCAGCAGCGTTCGTAGCGGGGGGGCGTCGGAGACCCAGTACTTC

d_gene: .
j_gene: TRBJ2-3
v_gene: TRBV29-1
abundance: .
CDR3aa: CSVVDRGPADTQYF
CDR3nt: TGCAGCGTTGTGGATAGGGGTCCCGCAGATACGCAGTATTTT

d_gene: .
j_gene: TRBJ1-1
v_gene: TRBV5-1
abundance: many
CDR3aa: CASSLQTGRRDTEAFF
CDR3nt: TGCGCCAGCAGCTTGCAAACAGGGCGAAGGGACACTGAAGCTTTCTTT

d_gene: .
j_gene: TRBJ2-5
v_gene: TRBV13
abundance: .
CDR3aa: CASSLERGAETQYF
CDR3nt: TGTGCCAGCAGCTTAGAGAGGGGCGCGGAGACCCAGTACTTC

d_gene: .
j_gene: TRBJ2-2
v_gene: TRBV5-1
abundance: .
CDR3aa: CASSLEVSSNTGELFF
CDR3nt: TGCGCCAGCAGCTTGGAGGTCAGCTCGAACACCGGGGAGCTGTTTTTT

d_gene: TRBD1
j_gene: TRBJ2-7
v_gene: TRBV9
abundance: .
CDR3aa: CASSGGQGVSYEQYF
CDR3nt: TGTGCCAGCAGCGGGGGACAGGGGGTCTCCTACGAGCAGTACTTC

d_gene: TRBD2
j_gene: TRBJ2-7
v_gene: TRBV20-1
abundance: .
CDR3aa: CSARDRGNLAGSSYEQYF
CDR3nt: TGCAGTGCTAGAGATCGGGGTAACCTAGCGGGATCCTCCTACGAGCAGTACTTC

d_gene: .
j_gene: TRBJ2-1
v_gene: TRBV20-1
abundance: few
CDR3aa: CSASRTGEQFF
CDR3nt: TGCAGTGCGAGCCGGACCGGGGAGCAGTTCTTC

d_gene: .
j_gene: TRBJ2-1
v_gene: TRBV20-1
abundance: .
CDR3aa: CSATGSSSYNEQFF
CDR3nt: TGCAGTGCAACAGGGTCTAGCTCCTACAATGAGCAGTTCTTC

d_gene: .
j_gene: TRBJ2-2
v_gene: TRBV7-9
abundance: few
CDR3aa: CALAGANTGELFF
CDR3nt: TGTGCGTTAGCTGGCGCGAACACCGGGGAGCTGTTTTTT

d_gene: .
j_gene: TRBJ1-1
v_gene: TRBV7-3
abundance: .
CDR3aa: CASSLNSGRAEAFF
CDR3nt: TGTGCCAGCAGCTTAAATTCAGGGCGGGCTGAAGCTTTCTTT

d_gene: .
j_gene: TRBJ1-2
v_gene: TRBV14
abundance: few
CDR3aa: CASSQGRAYGYTF
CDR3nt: TGTGCCAGCAGCCAAGGGCGGGCCTATGGCTACACCTTC

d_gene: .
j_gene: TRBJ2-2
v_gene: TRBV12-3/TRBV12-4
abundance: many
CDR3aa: CASSEVGELFF
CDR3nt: TGTGCCAGCAGTGAAGTCGGGGAGCTGTTTTTT

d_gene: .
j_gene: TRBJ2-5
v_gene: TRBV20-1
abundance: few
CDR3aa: CSASGRAETQYF
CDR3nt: TGCAGTGCTAGCGGGAGAGCCGAGACCCAGTACTTC

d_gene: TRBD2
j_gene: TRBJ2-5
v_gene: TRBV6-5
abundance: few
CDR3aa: CASSYRSGGTQETQYF
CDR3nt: TGTGCCAGCAGTTATCGGAGCGGGGGGACACAAGAGACCCAGTACTTC

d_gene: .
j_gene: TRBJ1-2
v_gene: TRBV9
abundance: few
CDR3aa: CASSVATGGGGYTF
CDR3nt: TGTGCCAGCAGCGTAGCTACCGGAGGGGGTGGCTACACCTTC

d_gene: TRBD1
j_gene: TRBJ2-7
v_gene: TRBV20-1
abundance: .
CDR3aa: CSAGQADRAFYEQYF
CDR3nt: TGCAGTGCGGGACAAGCGGACAGGGCTTTCTACGAGCAGTACTTC

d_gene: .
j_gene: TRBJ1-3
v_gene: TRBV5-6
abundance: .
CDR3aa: CASSRGYSESGNTIYF
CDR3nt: TGTGCCAGCAGCCGGGGCTACAGCGAATCTGGAAACACCATATATTTT

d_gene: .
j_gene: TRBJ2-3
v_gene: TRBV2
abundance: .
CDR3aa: CASSEAGGTDTQYF
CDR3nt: TGTGCCAGCAGTGAGGCAGGGGGCACAGATACGCAGTATTTT

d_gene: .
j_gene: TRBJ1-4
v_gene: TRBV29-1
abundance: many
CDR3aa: CSADGGGLGEKLFF
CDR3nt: TGCAGCGCCGACGGCGGGGGGCTCGGGGAAAAACTGTTTTTT

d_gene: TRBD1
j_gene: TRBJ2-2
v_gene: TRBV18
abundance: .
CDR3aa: CASSPIDRGTGELFF
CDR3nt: TGTGCCAGCTCACCAATCGACAGGGGGACCGGGGAGCTGTTTTTT

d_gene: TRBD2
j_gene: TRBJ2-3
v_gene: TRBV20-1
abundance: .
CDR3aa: CSAFSGGDADTQYF
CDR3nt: TGCAGTGCTTTTAGCGGGGGGGACGCAGATACGCAGTATTTT

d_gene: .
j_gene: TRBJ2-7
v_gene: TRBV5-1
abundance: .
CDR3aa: CASSPPADSYEQYF
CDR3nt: TGCGCCAGCAGCCCCCCTGCGGACTCCTACGAGCAGTACTTC

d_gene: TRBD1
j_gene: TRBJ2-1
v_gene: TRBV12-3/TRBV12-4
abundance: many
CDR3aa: CASSLGQVLYNEQFF
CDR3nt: TGTGCCAGCAGTCTGGGACAGGTTTTGTACAATGAGCAGTTCTTC

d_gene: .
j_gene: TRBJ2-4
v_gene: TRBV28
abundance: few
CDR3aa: CASSLPGAGVGNIQYF
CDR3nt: TGTGCCAGCAGTTTGCCGGGGGCGGGAGTCGGAAACATTCAGTACTTC

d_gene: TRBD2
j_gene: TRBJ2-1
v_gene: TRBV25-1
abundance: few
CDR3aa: CASSSEGLAGGLSSYNEQFF
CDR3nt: TGTGCCAGCAGCAGTGAGGGACTAGCGGGGGGTCTGAGCTCCTACAATGAGCAGTTCTTC

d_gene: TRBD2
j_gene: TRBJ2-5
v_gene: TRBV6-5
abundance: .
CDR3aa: CASSYAASGGVETQYF
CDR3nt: TGTGCCAGCAGTTACGCCGCATCGGGGGGGGTAGAGACCCAGTACTTC

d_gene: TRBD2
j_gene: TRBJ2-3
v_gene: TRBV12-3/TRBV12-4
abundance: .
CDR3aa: CASSFPLAGGGTDTQYF
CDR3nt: TGTGCCAGCAGTTTCCCCCTAGCGGGCGGGGGCACAGATACGCAGTATTTT

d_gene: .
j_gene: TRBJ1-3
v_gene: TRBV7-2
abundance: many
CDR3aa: CASSLAPGNTIYF
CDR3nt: TGTGCCAGCAGCTTAGCCCCTGGAAACACCATATATTTT

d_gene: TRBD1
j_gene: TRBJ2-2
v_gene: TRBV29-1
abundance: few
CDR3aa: CSVGQGIGELFF
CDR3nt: TGCAGCGTCGGACAGGGGATCGGGGAGCTGTTTTTT

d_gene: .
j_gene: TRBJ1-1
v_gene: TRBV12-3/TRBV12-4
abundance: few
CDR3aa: CASSFEAGFMNTEAFF
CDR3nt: TGTGCCAGCAGTTTTGAGGCAGGGTTCATGAACACTGAAGCTTTCTTT

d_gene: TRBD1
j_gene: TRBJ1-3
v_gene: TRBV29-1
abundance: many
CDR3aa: CSVVTGGGNTIYF
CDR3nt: TGCAGCGTTGTGACAGGGGGTGGAAACACCATATATTTT

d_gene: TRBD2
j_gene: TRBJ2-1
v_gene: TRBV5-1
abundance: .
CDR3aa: CASSAGGLAGMGASDEQFF
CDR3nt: TGCGCCAGCAGCGCCGGGGGACTAGCGGGAATGGGTGCGTCCGATGAGCAGTTCTTC

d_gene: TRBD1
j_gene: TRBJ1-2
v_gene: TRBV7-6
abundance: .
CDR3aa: CASSLGWDRGRNGYTF
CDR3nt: TGTGCCAGCAGCTTAGGGTGGGACAGGGGTCGAAATGGCTACACCTTC

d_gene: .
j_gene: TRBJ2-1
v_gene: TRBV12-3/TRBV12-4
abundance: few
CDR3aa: CASSPRTSGTQQFF
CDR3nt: TGTGCCAGCAGTCCCAGGACCTCCGGGACACAGCAGTTCTTC

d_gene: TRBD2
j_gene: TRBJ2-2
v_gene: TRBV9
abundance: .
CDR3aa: CASSILAGAKEGTGELFF
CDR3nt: TGTGCCAGCAGCATACTAGCGGGGGCCAAAGAGGGCACCGGGGAGCTGTTTTTT

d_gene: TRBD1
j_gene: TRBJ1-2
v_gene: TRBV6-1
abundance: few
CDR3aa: CASSESHGTDYGYTF
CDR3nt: TGTGCCAGCAGTGAGAGTCATGGGACAGACTATGGCTACACCTTC

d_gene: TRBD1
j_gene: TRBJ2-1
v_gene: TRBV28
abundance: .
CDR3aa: CASSPKDRVYNEQFF
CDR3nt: TGTGCCAGCAGTCCTAAAGACAGGGTCTACAATGAGCAGTTCTTC